This record looks at one TCR beta chain sequence and its context. In the authors' workflow: Nucleated cell counts were estimated from reference gene primer amplification. The data were produced by immunoSEQ multiplex PCR, yet TCRdb's version contains in-frame clones alone and is incomplete. The D gene and trimming were derived from the DNA, and the V and J assignments and clone size from that table. The sample includes a few hundred thousand clones, around four fifths of them seen just once. This sample was taken from a study of blood T cell repertoires in COVID-19. Study overall: Donors in the United States, Italy and Spain gave samples during acute or convalescent COVID-19.

V trimming: 5 bases; J trimming: 5 bases; junction bases outside the gene matches: 10. The germline V gene has CDR1 GTSNPN and CDR2 SVGIG (reference sequence). The CDR3 runs to 14 residues. Sequenced material: peripheral blood. The origin of this receptor is a man in his fifties with active or convalescent COVID-19. This chain uses TRBV30 with TRBJ2-7; 9 nucleotides agree with TRBD1. CDR3 sequence (DNA): TGTGCCTGGGGCCCCGGGACAGGGAACCACGAGCAGTACTTC. Protein: CAWGPGTGNHEQYF.